These 13 T cell receptor beta chains originate from one sample sequenced in a study of blood T cell repertoires in COVID-19. TCRdb's copy holds only in-frame clones and misses some; the assay was immunoSEQ multiplex PCR. This sample has fewer than 250,000 clones, with approximately 83% found just once. The source material was peripheral blood. The origin of the receptors is a woman aged 40 to 50 with active or convalescent COVID-19.

The sample holds one count of this clone. A read error may account for a junction end that differs from germline. The chain uses TRBV9 and TRBJ2-2; possible D gene TRBD2, 5 bases. The CDR3 totals 13 residues. Germline-derived CDR1 and CDR2 are SGDLS and YYNGEE. The CDR3 sequence: CASSALNTGELFF. The DNA for the CDR3 is TGTGCCAGTAGCGCTCTGAACACCGGGGAGCTGTTTTTT.

V gene TRBV24-1 combines with J gene TRBJ2-3; D gene unclear. The CDR3 contains 14 residues. Germline values: CDR1 KGHDR, CDR2 SFDVKD. V dropped 1 base and J dropped 2 bases, with 6 bases sitting between them. DNA for the CDR3: TGTGCCACCAGTGATTTTCGACTCACAGATACGCAGTATTTT. The encoded protein is CATSDFRLTDTQYF.

The rearrangement links TRBV3-1 (or the pseudogene TRBV3-2) to TRBJ2-1; TRBD2 is a possible D gene (5 bases). Trimming took 4 bases from V and 8 from J, leaving 15 bases between them. From germline, CDR1 is LGHDT and CDR2 YNNKEL (reference sequence). The CDR3 length is 14 residues. In DNA, the CDR3 is TGTGCCAGCAGCCCAAACCGAGGGCCCGATGAGCAGTTCTTC. Its translation is CASSPNRGPDEQFF.

The chain couples TRBV29-1 to TRBJ2-1; maybe TRBD2 (6 bases). The ends were cut back, 6 bases at V and 6 bases at J, with 12 bases in the middle. The CDR3 contains 12 residues. CDR1 SQVTM and CDR2 ANQGSEA come from the germline V gene. The CDR3 DNA follows: TGCAGCGTCATTAGCGGCCCCAATGAGCAGTTCTTC. Translated, it gives CSVISGPNEQFF.

V is TRBV6-5 and J is TRBJ2-7; possible D gene TRBD1, 6 bases. The CDR3 extends over 13 amino acids. Trimming left V 4 bases short and J 3 bases short, with 10 bases between. Germline V gives CDR1 MNHEY, CDR2 SVGAGI. CDR3 sequence reads: CASSLGADYEQYF. Here the CDR3 DNA reads TGTGCCAGCAGTTTGGGGGCGGACTACGAGCAGTACTTC.

The chain couples TRBV6-5 to TRBJ1-1; D is ambiguous. Germline CDR1 and CDR2: MNHEY and SVGAGI. V lost 0 bases to trimming and J lost 0 bases, with 5 bases between them. This CDR3 region has 14 residues. CDR3 DNA: TGTGCCAGCAGTTACTCTAGTTTGAACACTGAAGCTTTCTTT. Protein sequence: CASSYSSLNTEAFF.

The gene calls are TRBV7-2 and TRBJ2-6; D gene uncertain. V lost 0 bases to trimming and J lost 4 bases, with 4 bases between them. Germline CDR1 reads SGHTA; CDR2 reads FQGNSA. This CDR3 comprises 14 residues. The CDR3 DNA sequence: TGTGCCAGCAGCTTAGCGGCAGGGGCCAACGTCCTGACTTTC. Amino acids: CASSLAAGANVLTF.

The chain links TRBV6-1 to TRBJ2-3, with 9 bases that match TRBD2. The germline gives CDR1 MNHNS, CDR2 SASEGT. Trimming removed 4 bases from V and 3 bases from J; junction bases left unmatched: 8. CDR3 size: 16 residues. CDR3 sequence reads: CASSVLAGRYTDTQYF. The CDR3 nucleotides are TGTGCCAGCAGTGTCCTAGCGGGACGCTATACAGATACGCAGTATTTT.

This chain links TRBV7-3 with TRBJ2-1, with 7 bases aligning to TRBD1. The CDR3 loop spans 13 amino acids. V was clipped by 5 bases and J by 4 bases; unmatched bases: 2. Germline assignment: CDR1 SGHTA and CDR2 FQGTGA. CDR3 residues: CASSQGVYNEQFF. CDR3 DNA: TGTGCCAGCAGCCAGGGGGTTTACAATGAGCAGTTCTTC.

The chain is built from TRBV10-3 and TRBJ1-5; 8 nucleotides agree with TRBD1. Germline V gene data show CDR1 as ENHRY and CDR2 as SYGVKD. The V segment lost 10 bases and the J segment 4 bases; nucleotides outside the gene matches: 6. This CDR3 comprises 13 residues. The CDR3 DNA reads as TGTGCCACCCGGGACAGGCGGAATCAGCCCCAGCATTTT. Protein: CATRDRRNQPQHF.

The chain carries TRBV7-9 and TRBJ1-4; D remains unclear. The germline V gene has CDR1 SEHNR and CDR2 FQNEAQ (reference sequence). Trimming removed 4 bases from V and 8 bases from J, with 8 bases in between. This CDR3 spans 12 amino acids. The CDR3 DNA follows: TGTGCCAGCAGCTCTCCCTCCGAAAAACTGTTTTTT. This encodes CASSSPSEKLFF. The full variable domain, rest sourced from reference TRBV7-9 and TRBJ1-4, is DTGVSQNPRHKITKRGQNVTFRCDPISEHNRLYWYRQTLGQGPEFLTYFQNEAQLEKSRLLSDRFSAERPKGSFSTLEIQRTEQGDSAMYLCASSSPSEKLFFGSGTQLSVL.

The genes are TRBV28 and TRBJ1-5, with D unresolved. Germline assignment: CDR1 MDHEN and CDR2 SYDVKM. V gave up 5 bases and J gave up 5 bases, with 4 bases separating them. The CDR3 is 11 amino acids. The CDR3 loop is CASSRYQPQHF. Written as DNA, the CDR3 is TGTGCCAGCAGTCGTTATCAGCCCCAGCATTTT.

V is TRBV2 and J is TRBJ2-7; no clear D. CDR1 is SNHLY, CDR2 FYNNEI, per germline. Trimming left V 7 bases short and J 6 bases short, with 13 bases between. CDR3 length equals 12 residues. CDR3 nucleotides: TGTGCCAGCAACCAGTCTCCGGGCGAGCAGTACTTC. Translated, it gives CASNQSPGEQYF.